These 2 T cell receptor beta chains were sequenced from one sample in a study of graft-versus-host responses after intestinal transplantation. What these receptors recognize is not known. Assay used: immunoSEQ multiplex PCR; TCRdb lists only in-frame clones, some missing. The table shows about 100,000 clones, with roughly 87% occurring only once. Sequenced material: unstimulated CD4+ T cells sorted from spleen or lymph node cells, taken before transplant. The receptors were sampled from a human donor who was the organ donor for an intestinal transplant.

V and J are TRBV28 and TRBJ2-3; 11 bases map to TRBD1. The CDR3 is 15 amino acids. CDR1 and CDR2 (germline): MDHEN, SYDVKM. Trimming cost V 5 bases and J 3 bases; bases outside gene matches: 4. The CDR3 sequence: CASSGTGGRTDTQYF. CDR3 sequence (DNA): TGTGCCAGCAGTGGGACAGGGGGTAGAACAGATACGCAGTATTTT.

V and J are TRBV29-1 and TRBJ1-1; 7 nucleotides align to TRBD1. The CDR3 extends over 16 amino acids. V dropped 3 bases and J dropped 1; count of bases not matched to a gene: 11. From germline, CDR1 is SQVTM and CDR2 ANQGSEA. This chain's CDR3 is CSVDNRGHIWNTEAFF. For the CDR3, the DNA is TGCAGCGTTGACAACAGGGGCCACATTTGGAACACTGAAGCTTTCTTT.